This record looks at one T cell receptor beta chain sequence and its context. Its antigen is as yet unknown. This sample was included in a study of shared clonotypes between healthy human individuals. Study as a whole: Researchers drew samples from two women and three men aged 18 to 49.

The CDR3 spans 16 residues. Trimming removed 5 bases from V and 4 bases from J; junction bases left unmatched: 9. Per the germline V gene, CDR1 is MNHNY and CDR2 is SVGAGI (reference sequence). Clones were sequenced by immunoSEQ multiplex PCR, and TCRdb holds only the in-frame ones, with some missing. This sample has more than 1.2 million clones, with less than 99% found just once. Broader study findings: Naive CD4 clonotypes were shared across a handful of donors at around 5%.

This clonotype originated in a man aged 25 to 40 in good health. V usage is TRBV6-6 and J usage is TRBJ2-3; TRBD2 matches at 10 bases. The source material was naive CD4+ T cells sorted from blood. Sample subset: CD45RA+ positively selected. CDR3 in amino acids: CASSNVLAGVSDTQYF. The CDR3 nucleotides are TGTGCCAGCAGTAACGTCCTAGCGGGAGTATCAGATACGCAGTATTTT.